Following are 18 T cell receptor beta chains from one sample sequenced in a study of graft-versus-host responses after intestinal transplantation. Using immunoSEQ multiplex PCR, the repertoire was profiled, and TCRdb retains in-frame clones only, with some absent. The data show about 50,000 clones, roughly 84% seen once. These receptors' targets are unknown. The sample here was unstimulated CD4+ T cells sorted from spleen or lymph node cells, taken before transplant. Source of these receptors: a human donor who was the organ donor for an intestinal transplant.

The V and J genes are TRBV4-3 and TRBJ2-5; 7 nucleotides match TRBD2. CDR1 is LGHNA, CDR2 YSLEER, per germline. The junction had 5 bases not matched to a gene; V was cut back by 0 bases and J by 4 bases. The CDR3 has 15 residues. The CDR3 loop reads CASSQDFRLAETQYF. DNA for the CDR3: TGCGCCAGCAGCCAAGATTTTAGACTAGCAGAGACCCAGTACTTC.

The J gene is TRBJ2-1, the V gene TRBV20-1; a weak D match, TRBD2 (5 bases). The germline V gene encodes CDR1 DFQATT and CDR2 SNEGSKA (reference sequence). The CDR3 sequence is 11 residues long. The germline V and J ends were trimmed by 4 bases and 14 bases, with 15 bases remaining between them. In DNA, the CDR3 is TGCAGTGCTAACGACGGGGATTTCAAGTTCTTC. The encoded protein is CSANDGDFKFF.

The chain combines TRBV18 with TRBJ2-5; D not resolved. With 3 bases removed from V and 4 bases from J, the gap between germline ends came to 6 bases. Germline CDR1 KGHSH, CDR2 LQKENI. This CDR3 has 12 amino acids. CDR3 sequence: CASSPIAETQYF. In DNA form, the CDR3 reads TGTGCCAGCTCACCGATCGCAGAGACCCAGTACTTC.

This chain uses TRBV29-1 with TRBJ2-7; the match to TRBD2 covers 12 bases. The V gene's germline CDR1 is SQVTM and CDR2 ANQGSEA. The CDR3 is made up of 14 amino acids. After removal of 7 bases from V and 0 bases from J, the junction contained 4 bases not matched to a gene. The CDR3 nucleotides read TGCAGCGCTGTGACTAGCGGGAGCTCCTACGAGCAGTACTTC. Translating gives CSAVTSGSSYEQYF.

This sequence joins TRBV19 and TRBJ2-1, with a weak D call TRBD1 (5 bases). This CDR3 region has 13 residues. The ends were cut back, 4 bases at V and 2 bases at J, with 6 bases in the middle. CDR1 LNHDA and CDR2 SQIVND come from the germline V gene (reference sequence). CDR3 coding DNA: TGTGCCAGTAGTAAGGACACCTACAATGAGCAGTTCTTC. Its translation is CASSKDTYNEQFF.

The chain joins TRBV27 to TRBJ2-7; 10 nucleotides agree with TRBD2. Germline V lookup: CDR1 MNHEY, CDR2 SMNVEV (reference sequence). The CDR3 length is 16 residues. After removal of 5 bases from V and 4 bases from J, the junction contained 11 bases not matched to a gene. The CDR3 nucleotides read TGTGCCAGCAGTGCCTCGAGCGGGAGGGCCCTTTACGAGCAGTACTTC. It encodes CASSASSGRALYEQYF.

The rearrangement links TRBV19 to TRBJ1-3; D is unresolved. Germline V gene sequence: CDR1 LNHDA, CDR2 SQIVND (reference sequence). The V end lost 6 bases, the J end lost 4 bases, and 16 bases lay between the germline ends. The CDR3 loop spans 15 amino acids. The CDR3 protein is CASRSGSAGGNTIYF. The CDR3 DNA follows: TGTGCCAGTAGGTCCGGGAGCGCTGGGGGAAACACCATATATTTT.

J is TRBJ1-2 and V is TRBV10-1, with a possible D match to TRBD1 (5 bases). Germline-derived CDR1 and CDR2 are WNHNN and SYGVQD (reference sequence). The CDR3 consists of 13 residues. V gave up 2 bases and J gave up 6 bases, with 10 bases separating them. The CDR3 is CASSEGQGDGYTF. As DNA, the CDR3 is TGCGCCAGCAGTGAGGGACAAGGGGATGGCTACACCTTC.

In DNA, the CDR3 is TGTGCCAGCAGCTTGACCGGGACCTATGGCTACACCTTC. This sequence encodes CASSLTGTYGYTF. This chain links TRBV7-9 with TRBJ1-2; perhaps TRBD1 as D (5 bases). Germline CDR1 is SEHNR and CDR2 is FQNEAQ (reference sequence). The CDR3 is 13 amino acids. V gave up 3 bases and J gave up 4 bases, with 9 bases separating them.

The rearrangement uses TRBV5-6 and TRBJ2-1; 8 bases agree with TRBD2. This CDR3 has 15 residues. Trimming took 3 bases from V and 8 from J; bases not matched to a gene: 10. CDR1 and CDR2 (germline): SGHDT, YYEEEE. In nucleotides, the CDR3 is TGTGCCAGCAGCTCGGGACTAGTGTCCGCCGATGAGCAGTTCTTC. Translated: CASSSGLVSADEQFF.

The CDR3 bases are TGTGCCACCCAACCCGGAGACAGGGGGAATGAAAAACTGTTTTTT. Amino acids: CATQPGDRGNEKLFF. The chain joins TRBV10-3 to TRBJ1-4; 9 nucleotides agree with TRBD1. The CDR3 extends over 15 amino acids. J lost 5 bases, V lost 10 bases, and 11 bases had no gene match. CDR1 and CDR2 (germline): ENHRY, SYGVKD.

The rearrangement joins TRBV6-1 to TRBJ2-7; no firm D call. Germline CDR1 is MNHNS and CDR2 is SASEGT. This CDR3 has 14 residues. The V end was cut by 5 bases, the J end by 0 bases, with 11 bases between. The CDR3 reads CASSRERTSYEQYF. The DNA of the CDR3 is TGTGCCAGCAGTCGCGAGCGTACCTCCTACGAGCAGTACTTC.

Notes on this clone: Other DNA sequences within the sample encode an identical CDR3. J is TRBJ2-6 and V is TRBV18, with 10 bases lining up with TRBD2. Looked up from germline, CDR1 is KGHSH and CDR2 is LQKENI. CDR3 length: 19 residues. V lost 1 base and J lost 0; bases outside the gene matches: 6. The CDR3: CASSPLAGGPSSGANVLTF. CDR3 coding DNA: TGTGCCAGCTCACCACTAGCGGGGGGCCCTAGCTCTGGGGCCAACGTCCTGACTTTC. The full variable domain, its missing parts supplied by reference TRBV18 and TRBJ2-6, is NAGVMQNPRHLVRRRGQEARLRCSPMKGHSHVYWYRQLPEEGLKFMVYLQKENIIDESGMPKERFSAEFPKEGPSILRIQQVVRGDSAAYFCASSPLAGGPSSGANVLTFGAGSRLTVL.

This sequence joins TRBV5-5 and TRBJ2-7; 7 bases are shared with TRBD1. CDR1 and CDR2 (germline): SGHKS, YYEKEE (reference sequence). V trimming: 0 bases; J trimming: 3 bases; junction bases outside the gene matches: 6. CDR3 length: 15 residues. The CDR3 DNA reads as TGTGCCAGCAGCTTGGTAGCTCCAGGGGGCTACGAGCAGTACTTC. Amino acid sequence: CASSLVAPGGYEQYF.

The chain couples TRBV30 to TRBJ1-3; D call uncertain. Germline values: CDR1 GTSNPN, CDR2 SVGIG (reference sequence). This CDR3 is built from 16 residues. The V and J ends lost 4 bases and 2 bases respectively, with 18 bases between them. CDR3 amino acids: CAWNLISKNTGNTIYF. The CDR3 coding sequence is TGTGCCTGGAACCTCATTTCTAAAAACACTGGAAACACCATATATTTT.

This chain links TRBV5-1 with TRBJ2-7; weak D call: TRBD1 (6 bases). From germline, CDR1 is SGHRS and CDR2 YFSETQ. V was trimmed by 0 bases and J by 2 bases, leaving 9 bases between them. The CDR3 loop spans 14 amino acids. The DNA of the CDR3 is TGCGCCAGCAGCTTGGGTGGGGGCCCCTACGAGCAGTACTTC. Its protein is CASSLGGGPYEQYF.

The chain links TRBV5-4 to TRBJ1-2, with D unclear. The germline V gene has CDR1 SGHNT and CDR2 YYREEE (reference sequence). The V and J ends lost 0 bases and 2 bases respectively, with 8 bases between them. The CDR3 length is 14 residues. The CDR3 DNA is TGTGCCAGCAGCTTGGAGGGAAAGAACTATGGCTACACCTTC. It is translated as CASSLEGKNYGYTF.

The V gene is TRBV6-6, the J gene TRBJ2-5; TRBD1 is a possible D gene (5 bases). Looked up from germline, CDR1 is MNHNY and CDR2 is SVGAGI (reference sequence). V lost 6 bases and J 2 bases, leaving 13 bases between the germline ends. CDR3 length equals 14 residues. In nucleotides, the CDR3 is TGTGCCAGCAGCTCCGACAGACCACAAGAGACCCAGTACTTC. Translating gives CASSSDRPQETQYF.